The rows below give T cell receptor beta chains drawn from one sample of a study of blood T cell repertoires in COVID-19. The method was immunoSEQ multiplex PCR; TCRdb's version includes in-frame clones alone and lacks a portion of them. The sample has roughly 14,000 clones, 90% seen once; the top ten hold 8.1%. Sequencing was done on a sample of peripheral blood. The receptor set was obtained from a human donor in a cohort sampled during active COVID-19. CDR3s include the opening cysteine and the closing phenylalanine or tryptophan. A D gene is named only where the DNA matches it firmly. For some rows the clone size is stated as once, few or many, or as a class when expanded; others skip it.

.,TRBV7-8,TRBJ2-2,TRBD1,CASSESGTGSRELFF,TGTGCCAGCAGCGAGTCCGGGACAGGGAGCCGGGAGCTGTTTTTT
.,TRBV2,TRBJ1-2,.,CASNGRTNYGYTF,TGTGCCAGCAACGGCAGGACTAACTATGGCTACACCTTC
.,TRBV3-1/TRBV3-2,TRBJ2-5,TRBD1,CASSQDRTGQETQYF,TGTGCCAGCAGCCAAGATCGGACAGGCCAAGAGACCCAGTACTTC
.,TRBV15,TRBJ1-5,.,CATSSGIPNQPQHF,TGTGCCACCAGCAGCGGGATCCCCAATCAGCCCCAGCATTTT
.,TRBV4-3,TRBJ2-3,.,CASSQDFTTGTDTQYF,TGCGCCAGCAGCCAAGATTTCACGACTGGCACAGATACGCAGTATTTT
once,TRBV3-1/TRBV3-2,TRBJ2-7,TRBD2,CASSQSFASGPYEQYF,TGTGCCAGCAGCCAAAGCTTCGCTAGCGGACCCTACGAGCAGTACTTC
large,TRBV28,TRBJ2-3,TRBD1,CASNNQGAYTDTQYF,TGTGCCAGCAATAACCAGGGGGCGTACACAGATACGCAGTATTTT
.,TRBV30,TRBJ2-3,.,CAWSETSTDTQYF,TGTGCCTGGAGCGAGACAAGCACAGATACGCAGTATTTT
.,TRBV5-1,TRBJ2-7,.,CASSLVPGREYEQYF,TGCGCCAGCAGCTTGGTTCCCGGGAGAGAATACGAGCAGTACTTC
.,TRBV2,TRBJ1-1,TRBD1,CASTSGQLNTEAFF,TGTGCCAGCACTTCGGGACAGCTGAACACTGAAGCTTTCTTT
.,TRBV11-2,TRBJ2-3,TRBD2,CASSSGLAGYTDTQYF,TGTGCCAGCAGCTCAGGACTAGCGGGATACACAGATACGCAGTATTTT
once,TRBV7-9,TRBJ2-7,TRBD1,CASSFRQGVPGEQYF,TGTGCCAGCAGCTTTCGACAGGGGGTCCCGGGCGAGCAGTACTTC
.,TRBV27,TRBJ1-6,TRBD1,CASSLSNTGGDSPLHF,TGTGCCAGCAGTTTATCGAACACAGGGGGAGATTCACCCCTCCACTTT
once,TRBV21-1,TRBJ1-2,.,CASSKGQGQRGYTF,TGTGCCAGCAGCAAGGGACAGGGTCAGAGGGGCTACACCTTC
few,TRBV5-4,TRBJ1-2,.,CASSLAGRGAYYGYTF,TGTGCCAGCAGCTTGGCGGGGAGGGGCGCGTACTATGGCTACACCTTC
.,TRBV12-3/TRBV12-4,TRBJ2-1,.,CASSSGSRNEQFF,TGTGCCAGCAGCAGCGGGTCTAGGAATGAGCAGTTCTTC
.,TRBV19,TRBJ2-2,TRBD2,CASTPIFQREGPGTGELFF,TGTGCCAGTACCCCCATTTTCCAGCGGGAGGGCCCCGGCACCGGGGAGCTGTTTTTT
.,TRBV5-1,TRBJ1-2,.,CASSLDSLYGYTF,TGCGCCAGCAGCTTGGACAGCCTCTATGGCTACACCTTC
.,TRBV5-1,TRBJ2-7,TRBD1,CASSLAAGGYYEQYF,TGCGCCAGCAGCTTGGCGGCAGGGGGCTACTACGAGCAGTACTTC
.,TRBV7-2,TRBJ1-5,TRBD1,CASSQGTGRNQPQHF,TGTGCCAGCAGCCAGGGGACAGGTAGAAATCAGCCCCAGCATTTT
.,TRBV27,TRBJ2-5,.,CASSFHSAVGQETQYF,TGTGCCAGCAGTTTCCATTCTGCGGTTGGCCAAGAGACCCAGTACTTC
.,TRBV28,TRBJ1-2,TRBD1,CASSLGTGSNGYTF,TGTGCCAGCAGTTTAGGGACAGGGTCGAATGGCTACACCTTC
.,TRBV6-6,TRBJ1-2,.,CASRLRLGAGEGYTF,TGTGCCAGCAGGCTCAGGCTTGGTGCAGGGGAAGGCTACACCTTC
.,TRBV10-3,TRBJ2-5,TRBD2,CAISESVGLAGSGTQYF,TGTGCCATCAGTGAGTCAGTAGGACTAGCGGGTTCTGGGACCCAGTACTTC
.,TRBV19,TRBJ1-1,.,CASSISGGVNTEAFF,TGTGCCAGTAGTATAAGCGGGGGGGTGAACACTGAAGCTTTCTTT
.,TRBV28,TRBJ2-5,.,CASSGDGGWRQETQYF,TGTGCCAGCAGCGGAGATGGGGGGTGGAGGCAAGAGACCCAGTACTTC
.,TRBV7-2,TRBJ2-1,TRBD2,CASSLLAGGRNEQFF,TGTGCCAGCAGCTTACTTGCGGGGGGGCGCAATGAGCAGTTCTTC
.,TRBV5-1,TRBJ2-1,.,CASSLGAGGGDNEQFF,TGCGCCAGCAGCTTGGGGGCGGGCGGCGGGGACAATGAGCAGTTCTTC
.,TRBV27,TRBJ1-4,.,CASGQPNEKLFF,TGTGCCAGCGGACAGCCTAATGAAAAACTGTTTTTT
few,TRBV3-1/TRBV3-2,TRBJ2-6,.,CASSPEVVRPSSGANVLTF,TGTGCCAGCAGCCCAGAAGTGGTCAGGCCCTCCTCTGGGGCCAACGTCCTGACTTTC
.,TRBV19,TRBJ2-3,TRBD1,CASSPRGTGGTDTQYF,TGTGCCAGTAGTCCACGAGGGACAGGGGGCACAGATACGCAGTATTTT
.,TRBV7-2,TRBJ2-2,.,CASSSAHTGELFF,TGTGCCAGCAGCTCAGCCCATACCGGGGAGCTGTTTTTT
once,TRBV4-3,TRBJ1-2,.,CASSQDVGTRRIIYGYTF,TGCGCCAGCAGCCAAGATGTGGGCACCCGCAGGATCATTTATGGCTACACCTTC
once,TRBV24-1,TRBJ1-4,TRBD1,CATSDSRDRHEKLFF,TGTGCCACCAGTGATTCCCGGGACAGGCATGAAAAACTGTTTTTT
.,TRBV28,TRBJ2-5,TRBD1,CASSPRGTGKETQYF,TGTGCCAGCAGTCCGCGGGGGACAGGGAAAGAGACCCAGTACTTC
.,TRBV7-2,TRBJ2-5,.,CASSRGGFSETQYF,TGTGCCAGCTCTAGGGGGGGTTTCTCGGAGACCCAGTACTTC
.,TRBV18,TRBJ2-7,.,CASSPRQAAGSEQYF,TGTGCCAGCTCACCACGCCAGGCTGCGGGCAGCGAGCAGTACTTC
.,TRBV3-1/TRBV3-2,TRBJ1-1,.,CASSQVQRQLGTEAFF,TGTGCCAGCAGCCAAGTCCAGCGACAGTTGGGCACTGAAGCTTTCTTT
.,TRBV2,TRBJ2-3,TRBD2,CASSGGLGRADTQYF,TGTGCCAGCAGTGGGGGACTAGGTAGAGCAGATACGCAGTATTTT
.,TRBV7-9,TRBJ1-2,.,CASSSTQGLYGYTF,TGTGCCAGCAGCTCGACCCAGGGCCTCTATGGCTACACCTTC
.,TRBV29-1,TRBJ2-3,.,CSVDNRDDTQYF,TGCAGCGTTGATAACAGGGACGATACGCAGTATTTT
.,TRBV7-2,TRBJ1-6,.,CASSQKRGTPQVSPLHF,TGTGCCAGCAGCCAAAAGCGGGGGACCCCGCAGGTTTCACCCCTCCACTTT
.,TRBV6-5,TRBJ2-7,TRBD1,CASNWDRQRNEQYF,TGTGCCAGCAATTGGGACAGGCAAAGAAACGAGCAGTACTTC
.,TRBV2,TRBJ2-3,TRBD2,CASRGTSGRLDTQYF,TGTGCCAGCAGAGGGACTAGCGGGAGGCTAGATACGCAGTATTTT
.,TRBV7-2,TRBJ2-7,TRBD2,CASSPGTTKYEQYF,TGTGCCAGCAGCCCCGGGACTACCAAATACGAGCAGTACTTC
.,TRBV6-4,TRBJ1-5,.,CASSEGPGLGPQHF,TGTGCCAGCAGTGAAGGGCCGGGACTAGGGCCCCAGCATTTT
.,TRBV4-1,TRBJ1-6,.,CASRQESDNSPLHF,TGCGCCAGCCGACAAGAATCCGATAATTCACCCCTCCACTTT
.,TRBV7-6,TRBJ2-1,TRBD2,CASSQGLAGGRNEQFF,TGTGCCAGCAGCCAGGGACTAGCGGGGGGCAGGAATGAGCAGTTCTTC